Shown below are 11 T cell receptor beta chains from a single sample sequenced in a study of graft-versus-host responses after intestinal transplantation. Their specific antigens are unknown. Only in-frame clones appear in the TCRdb table, and some are missing; sequencing was by immunoSEQ multiplex PCR. Of about 39,000 clones in the sample, roughly 93% were seen once. The starting material was unstimulated CD8+ T cells sorted from spleen or lymph node cells, obtained before transplant. The receptors stem from a human donor who was the organ donor for an intestinal transplant.

V gene TRBV27 combines with J gene TRBJ2-2; D gene ambiguous. Trimming removed 4 bases at V and 7 bases at J, with 10 bases between. The CDR3 is 13 residues long. Per the germline V gene, CDR1 is MNHEY and CDR2 is SMNVEV (reference sequence). This CDR3 reads CASSSLQVGELFF. In DNA, the CDR3 is TGTGCCAGCAGTTCCCTCCAAGTCGGGGAGCTGTTTTTT.

This chain links TRBV28 with TRBJ2-5; 10 bases align to TRBD2. With the DNA end fitting TRBJ2-7 better, the J assignment may be wrong. The CDR3 totals 16 residues. The germline V gene encodes CDR1 MDHEN and CDR2 SYDVKM. CDR3: CASSWGSGRTAYEQYF. The CDR3 DNA sequence: TGTGCCAGCAGTTGGGGTAGCGGGAGGACAGCCTACGAGCAGTACTTC.

The V and J genes are TRBV5-4 and TRBJ2-3; 11 positions agree with TRBD2. This CDR3 is built from 17 residues. Unmatched junction bases numbered 11, after V lost 4 bases and J lost 4 bases. Germline-derived CDR1 and CDR2 are SGHNT and YYREEE (reference sequence). CDR3 sequence reads: CASSNEIAGGWADTQYF. As DNA, the CDR3 is TGTGCCAGCAGCAACGAAATAGCGGGAGGGTGGGCAGATACGCAGTATTTT.

The rearrangement joins TRBV4-2 to TRBJ2-1, with TRBD2 matching 8 bases. The V gene's germline CDR1 is LGHNA and CDR2 YNFKEQ. The CDR3 has 15 residues. The V and J ends lost 1 base and 4 bases, in that order; junction bases with no gene match: 3. CDR3 sequence reads: CASSQGLASYNEQFF. The CDR3 region has the DNA TGTGCCAGCAGCCAAGGACTAGCGAGTTACAATGAGCAGTTCTTC.

This chain connects TRBV7-8 to TRBJ2-7; TRBD1 aligns across 7 bases. The J segment lost 6 bases and the V segment lost 5 bases, leaving 1 base of the junction unmatched. The CDR3 is made up of 11 amino acids. Germline V gene sequence: CDR1 SGHVS, CDR2 FQNEAQ. CDR3 protein: CASSPGGEQYF. CDR3 coding DNA: TGTGCCAGCAGCCCAGGGGGCGAGCAGTACTTC.

This rearrangement joins TRBV7-6 to TRBJ2-5, with D perhaps TRBD1 (5 bases). The germline CDR1 and CDR2 sequences are SGHVS and FNYEAQ. The CDR3 covers 15 residues. Trimming cost V 5 bases and J 1 base, with 14 bases left between them. Written as DNA, the CDR3 is TGTGCCAGCAGCCAAAGGTCAGGGTCCCAAGAGACCCAGTACTTC. Amino acid sequence: CASSQRSGSQETQYF.

This chain uses TRBV9 with TRBJ2-6; no definite D call. The CDR3 loop spans 14 amino acids. Trimming removed 0 bases at V and 1 base at J, with 2 bases between. CDR1 and CDR2 from the germline V gene are SGDLS and YYNGEE. CDR3 nucleotides: TGTGCCAGCAGCGTAGGGTCTGGGGCCAACGTCCTGACTTTC. Amino acids: CASSVGSGANVLTF.

The genes are TRBV9 and TRBJ2-3; no reliable D call. Germline V CDR1 and CDR2: SGDLS, YYNGEE. The CDR3 covers 12 residues. V was clipped by 3 bases and J by 2 bases, with 4 bases between them. In nucleotides, the CDR3 is TGTGCCAGCAGCGCTAACACAGATACGCAGTATTTT. Translating gives CASSANTDTQYF.

Here the CDR3 DNA reads TGTGCCAGCAGCCCGACTAGGGACGAGACCCAGTACTTC. This encodes CASSPTRDETQYF. The V and J genes are TRBV28 and TRBJ2-5; D perhaps matches TRBD2 (6 bases). Germline CDR1 is MDHEN and CDR2 is SYDVKM. This CDR3 has 13 amino acids. The ends were cut back, 6 bases at V and 5 bases at J, with 13 bases in the middle. The full variable domain, with the rest looked up from reference TRBV28 and TRBJ2-5, is DVKVTQSSRYLVKRTGEKVFLECVQDMDHENMFWYRQDPGLGLRLIYFSYDVKMKEKGDIPEGYSVSREKKERFSLILESASTNQTSMYLCASSPTRDETQYFGPGTRLLVL.

In this sample, this clone turned up once. V is TRBV14 and J is TRBJ2-3; D possibly corresponds to TRBD2 (6 bases). Germline V gene lookup returns CDR1 SGHDN and CDR2 FVKESK. Trimming stripped 0 bases from V and 4 bases from J, with 17 bases between. The CDR3 runs to 17 residues. The CDR3 DNA sequence: TGTGCCAGCAGCCAAGAAGGCAGGGCGGCGGGACCAGATACGCAGTATTTT. Encoded protein: CASSQEGRAAGPDTQYF.

The chain has TRBV11-2 and TRBJ1-1, with D possibly TRBD1 on 5 matching bases. V was trimmed by 1 base and J by 6 bases, leaving 9 bases between them. Germline values: CDR1 SGHAT, CDR2 FQNNGV. CDR3 length equals 13 residues. CDR3 bases: TGTGCCAGCAGCTTAGGGACAATCGCTGAAGCTTTCTTT. Its translation is CASSLGTIAEAFF.